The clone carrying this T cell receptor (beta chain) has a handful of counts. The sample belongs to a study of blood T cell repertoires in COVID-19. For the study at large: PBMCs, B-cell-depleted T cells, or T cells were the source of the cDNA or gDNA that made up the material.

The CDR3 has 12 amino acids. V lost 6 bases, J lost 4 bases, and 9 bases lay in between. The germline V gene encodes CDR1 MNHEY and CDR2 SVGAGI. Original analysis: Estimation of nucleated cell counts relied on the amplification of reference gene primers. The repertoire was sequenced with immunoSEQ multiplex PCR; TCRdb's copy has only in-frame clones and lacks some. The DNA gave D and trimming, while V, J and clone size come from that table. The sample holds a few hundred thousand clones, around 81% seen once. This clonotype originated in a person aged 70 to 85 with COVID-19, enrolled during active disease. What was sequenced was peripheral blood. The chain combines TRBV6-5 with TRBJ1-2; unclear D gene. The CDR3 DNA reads TGTGCCAGCAGCTACACTAGCTATGGCTACACCTTC. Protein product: CASSYTSYGYTF.